These 21 T cell receptor beta chains were all obtained from the same sample, sequenced in a study of OX40 agonist ivuxolimab in advanced cancers. Profiling relied on immunoSEQ multiplex PCR, and the TCRdb table lists in-frame clones only, not all of them. The repertoire holds about 84,000 clones, with nearly 95% as singletons. This material consisted of CD4+ or CD8+ T cells sorted from blood, taken in a trial of the OX40 agonist ivuxolimab. These receptors came from an adult with an advanced solid tumor such as melanoma, head and neck, liver or kidney cancer.

The chain is built from TRBV6-6 and TRBJ2-7; D is unclear. With 4 bases removed from V and 2 bases from J, the gap between germline ends came to 18 bases. The CDR3 contains 16 residues. Germline loops: CDR1 MNHNY, CDR2 SVGAGI (reference sequence). CDR3 bases: TGTGCCAGCAGTTCCCCCGATACACTTGCTCCCTACGAGCAGTACTTC. It codes for CASSSPDTLAPYEQYF.

The CDR3 sequence: CASSLQFRDPEQYF. CDR3 in DNA: TGTGCCAGCAGCCTACAATTCCGGGACCCAGAGCAGTACTTC. This chain connects TRBV5-4 to TRBJ2-7, with D perhaps being TRBD1 or TRBD2 (5 bases each). The CDR3 runs to 14 residues. The germline V gene encodes CDR1 SGHNT and CDR2 YYREEE (reference sequence). Deletions cut 4 bases from V and 7 bases from J, with 18 bases between.

The chain recombines TRBV7-9 with TRBJ2-3, with D possibly being TRBD2 (6 bases). Germline assignment: CDR1 SEHNR and CDR2 FQNEAQ (reference sequence). With 4 bases removed from V and 6 bases from J, the gap between germline ends came to 17 bases. The CDR3 is 15 amino acids. CDR3 loop: CASSSLGGVRDTQYF. The CDR3, as DNA: TGTGCCAGCAGCTCCCTGGGCGGGGTCAGGGATACGCAGTATTTT.

The chain combines TRBV30 with TRBJ1-5; D not resolved. V was clipped by 1 base and J by 0 bases, with 10 bases between them. Per the germline V gene, CDR1 is GTSNPN and CDR2 is SVGIG (reference sequence). The CDR3 extends over 15 amino acids. CDR3: CAWSEGTYSNQPQHF. CDR3 sequence (DNA): TGTGCCTGGAGTGAAGGCACCTATAGCAATCAGCCCCAGCATTTT.

The chain carries TRBV30 and TRBJ2-7; D is undetermined. The V end lost 3 bases, the J end lost 2 bases, and 5 bases lay between the germline ends. There are 11 residues in the CDR3. From germline, CDR1 is GTSNPN and CDR2 SVGIG (reference sequence). The CDR3 protein is CAWRGTYEQYF. The CDR3 DNA sequence: TGTGCCTGGAGGGGAACCTACGAGCAGTACTTC.

V usage is TRBV10-2 and J usage is TRBJ2-1; 7 nucleotides align to TRBD2. CDR3 length: 13 residues. V dropped 8 bases and J dropped 6; count of bases not matched to a gene: 7. CDR1 and CDR2 (germline): WSHSY, SAAADI. The CDR3 coding sequence is TGCGCCAGCGGGCCAGCGGGACTCAATGAGCAGTTCTTC. Amino acids: CASGPAGLNEQFF.

The chain uses TRBV7-9 and TRBJ1-4, with D perhaps TRBD1 (5 bases). Trimming pared 5 bases from V and 2 bases from J, leaving 18 bases between. Germline CDR1 and CDR2: SEHNR and FQNEAQ (reference sequence). This CDR3 has 17 residues. The CDR3 loop is CASSPRDRGGTNEKLFF. CDR3 nucleotides: TGTGCCAGCAGCCCACGAGACCGGGGCGGGACTAATGAAAAACTGTTTTTT. Based on the CDR3 plus reference TRBV7-9 and TRBJ1-4, the full variable domain is DTGVSQNPRHKITKRGQNVTFRCDPISEHNRLYWYRQTLGQGPEFLTYFQNEAQLEKSRLLSDRFSAERPKGSFSTLEIQRTEQGDSAMYLCASSPRDRGGTNEKLFFGSGTQLSVL.

The rearrangement links TRBV5-4 to TRBJ2-5, with TRBD2 matching over 11 bases. The V segment lost 4 bases and the J segment 2 bases; nucleotides outside the gene matches: 10. The CDR3 totals 17 residues. The germline V gene encodes CDR1 SGHNT and CDR2 YYREEE (reference sequence). This chain's CDR3 is CASSPEAGTSGQETQYF. As DNA, the CDR3 is TGTGCCAGCAGCCCGGAAGCCGGGACTAGCGGTCAAGAGACCCAGTACTTC.

The rearrangement uses TRBV5-8 and TRBJ1-5, with D possibly matching TRBD1 (6 bases). Deletions cut 0 bases from V and 2 bases from J, with 9 bases between. From germline, CDR1 is SGHTS and CDR2 YDEGEE. The CDR3 length is 15 residues. As DNA, the CDR3 is TGTGCCAGCAGCTTGGCAGGGGTGGGCAATCAGCCCCAGCATTTT. Protein: CASSLAGVGNQPQHF.

The chain combines TRBV7-6 with TRBJ1-1; D may be TRBD1 (5 bases). Germline loops: CDR1 SGHVS, CDR2 FNYEAQ. Deletions cut 5 bases from V and 0 bases from J, with 13 bases between. The CDR3 sequence is 15 residues long. CDR3 DNA sequence: TGTGCCAGCAGCGGAACCGGGACGGTGAACACTGAAGCTTTCTTT. Protein sequence: CASSGTGTVNTEAFF.

The V and J genes are TRBV5-6 and TRBJ2-7, with 11 bases identical to TRBD1. Losses at the gene ends were 4 bases for V and 3 bases for J; bases not matched to a gene: 6. The CDR3 covers 15 residues. CDR1 and CDR2 (germline): SGHDT, YYEEEE. This CDR3 reads CASSGDRGNLYEQYF. In DNA form, the CDR3 reads TGTGCCAGCAGCGGGGACAGGGGGAACCTCTACGAGCAGTACTTC.

The rearrangement joins TRBV7-2 to TRBJ1-2; the match to TRBD1 covers 9 bases. With V trimmed by 3 bases and J by 3 bases, 5 bases remained unmatched. Germline CDR1 SGHTA, CDR2 FQGNSA. CDR3 size: 15 residues. CDR3 in DNA: TGTGCCAGCAGCTTTCGGACAGGGGCGGACTATGGCTACACCTTC. Encoded protein: CASSFRTGADYGYTF.

The rearrangement links TRBV9 to TRBJ2-5; possibly TRBD2 for D (6 bases). Germline loops: CDR1 SGDLS, CDR2 YYNGEE. The CDR3 is 17 residues long. Trimming cost V 0 bases and J 2 bases, with 17 bases left between them. DNA of the CDR3: TGTGCCAGCAGCGTAGTTGGTAGCGGAGGAAGTCAAGAGACCCAGTACTTC. Translating gives CASSVVGSGGSQETQYF.

The chain uses TRBV7-2 and TRBJ2-5; a possible D gene is TRBD2 (5 bases). Trimming cost V 6 bases and J 2 bases, with 16 bases left between them. There are 15 residues in the CDR3. The germline gives CDR1 SGHTA, CDR2 FQGNSA. CDR3 nucleotides: TGTGCCAGCAGTGCGGGTGGTGGGGTTCAAGAGACCCAGTACTTC. Residues: CASSAGGGVQETQYF.

As concerns this clone: At one boundary the junction diverges from the germline segment, which might be a read error. V gene TRBV6-4 combines with J gene TRBJ2-7, with D perhaps matching TRBD2 (5 bases). Germline lookup yields CDR1 MRHNA and CDR2 SNTAGT. This CDR3 contains 15 residues. The CDR3 DNA follows: TGTGCCAGCAGGGACTTCACGGACTCTACCTACGAGCAGTACTTC. Amino acids: CASRDFTDSTYEQYF.

This clone was seen only once. The chain joins TRBV10-3 to TRBJ2-7; D not certain. Trimming pared 7 bases from V and 0 bases from J, leaving 13 bases between. The CDR3 loop spans 14 amino acids. Germline CDR1 ENHRY, CDR2 SYGVKD. The CDR3 DNA reads TGTGCCATCAATTATGACGGATACTCCTACGAGCAGTACTTC. Translating gives CAINYDGYSYEQYF.

This sequence joins TRBV14 and TRBJ2-1; D is uncertain. The CDR3 spans 17 residues. V was cut by 3 bases and J by 0 bases, with 15 bases left in between. Germline V gene lookup returns CDR1 SGHDN and CDR2 FVKESK. This chain's CDR3 is CASSHLPKTTSYNEQFF. DNA for the CDR3: TGTGCCAGCAGCCACCTCCCAAAGACGACCTCCTACAATGAGCAGTTCTTC.

This rearrangement joins TRBV5-8 to TRBJ2-1, with unresolved D. The CDR3 has 12 residues. The germline gives CDR1 SGHTS, CDR2 YDEGEE. Trimming shortened V by 1 base and J by 6 bases, and 5 bases separated the two germline ends. CDR3 in DNA: TGTGCCAGCAGCTTGTACGGCAATGAGCAGTTCTTC. It specifies CASSLYGNEQFF.

The chain carries TRBV7-9 and TRBJ2-7, with 8 bases identical to TRBD1. V shed 5 bases and J 2 bases; nucleotides not matched to a gene: 5. This CDR3 has 14 amino acids. Germline loops: CDR1 SEHNR, CDR2 FQNEAQ (reference sequence). CDR3 nucleotides: TGTGCCAGCAGCGGAGACAGGGGTCCCTACGAGCAGTACTTC. Its translation is CASSGDRGPYEQYF.

The rearrangement links TRBV7-9 to TRBJ1-3, with unresolved D. This CDR3 contains 12 residues. V shed 2 bases and J shed 7 bases, with 6 bases lying between them. Germline V gene data show CDR1 as SEHNR and CDR2 as FQNEAQ (reference sequence). Here the CDR3 reads CASSLNFNTIYF. In nucleotides, the CDR3 is TGTGCCAGCAGCTTAAACTTTAACACCATATATTTT.

The chain couples TRBV5-8 to TRBJ1-1; tentatively, D is TRBD1 (5 bases). The CDR3 spans 15 residues. The germline V gene encodes CDR1 SGHTS and CDR2 YDEGEE. The V end lost 4 bases, the J end lost 4 bases, and 17 bases lay between the germline ends. The CDR3: CASSILPLGRTEAFF. As DNA, the CDR3 is TGTGCCAGCAGCATCCTCCCTTTGGGGCGCACTGAAGCTTTCTTT.